The present TCR beta chain was sequenced within a study of human T cells and chemical hapten exposure. Turning to the study itself: Small pooled library volume differences mainly caused per-sample TCR yield variation.

This CDR3 spans 14 amino acids. V shed 6 bases and J 5 bases; nucleotides not matched to a gene: 9. Germline loops: CDR1 MGHDK, CDR2 SYGVNS. Unfractionated whole blood yielded total RNA. Individual cDNA molecules in this library carried unique molecular identifiers. Methods used by the authors: A per-sample median of roughly 96,000 TCRs was observed, with a range of about 20,000 to 700,000. Each CDR3 protein gets one entry after TCRdb re-called the 5' RACE reads with MiXCR. What appears here as the V and J calls and clone size reflects TCRdb's work, not the paper's. The table shows approximately 150,000 distinct CDR3 sequences, with 4.1% occurring only once. This clonotype has more than one count but fewer than ten. Its antigen remains unknown. Study-wide results and limits: Once DPC sensitization occurred, TCRs above 1 in 1000 frequency showed no change.

The gene calls are TRBV25-1 and TRBJ1-1, with TRBD1 matching 7 bases. This TCR came from a female donor in good health. The CDR3 DNA follows: TGTGCCAGCAGGGAGACAGGGTGGTCTACTGAAGCTTTCTTT. This translates into CASRETGWSTEAFF.